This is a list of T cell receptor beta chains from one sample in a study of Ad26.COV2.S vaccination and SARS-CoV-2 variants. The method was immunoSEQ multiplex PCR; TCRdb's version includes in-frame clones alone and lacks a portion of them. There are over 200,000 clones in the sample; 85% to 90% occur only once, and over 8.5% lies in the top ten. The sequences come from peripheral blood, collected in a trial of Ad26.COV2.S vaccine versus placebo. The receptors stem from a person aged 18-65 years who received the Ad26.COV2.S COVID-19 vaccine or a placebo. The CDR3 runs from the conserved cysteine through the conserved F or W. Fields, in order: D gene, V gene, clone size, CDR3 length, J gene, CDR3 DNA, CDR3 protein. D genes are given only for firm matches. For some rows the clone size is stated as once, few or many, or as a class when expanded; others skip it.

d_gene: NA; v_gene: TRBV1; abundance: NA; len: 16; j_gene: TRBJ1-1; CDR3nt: TGCACCAGCGTCAAACCGACAGGGCGGTTGGACACTGAAGCTTTCTTT; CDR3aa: CTSVKPTGRLDTEAFF
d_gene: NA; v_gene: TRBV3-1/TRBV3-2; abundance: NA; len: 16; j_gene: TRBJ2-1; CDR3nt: TGTGCCAGCAGCCAAGATTTGCAGAGCTCCTACAATGAGCAGTTCTTC; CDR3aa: CASSQDLQSSYNEQFF
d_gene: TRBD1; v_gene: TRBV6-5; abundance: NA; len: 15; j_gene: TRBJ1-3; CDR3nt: TGTGCCAGCAGTTGGGGACAGGGTACTGGAAACACCATATATTTT; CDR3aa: CASSWGQGTGNTIYF
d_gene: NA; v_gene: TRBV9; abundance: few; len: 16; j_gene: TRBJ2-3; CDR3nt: TGTGCCAGCAGCGTAGGCCCCCCGGGGGTCACAGATACGCAGTATTTT; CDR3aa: CASSVGPPGVTDTQYF
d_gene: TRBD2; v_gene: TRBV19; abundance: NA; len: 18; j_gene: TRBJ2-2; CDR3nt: TGTGCCAGTAGTACCCCCAAAGGACTAGCGGGGGCCACCGGGGAGCTGTTTTTT; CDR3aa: CASSTPKGLAGATGELFF
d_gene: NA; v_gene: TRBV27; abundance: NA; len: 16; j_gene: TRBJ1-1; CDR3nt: TGTGCCAGCAGTTTCGATGCGACTGCCATGAACACTGAAGCTTTCTTT; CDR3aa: CASSFDATAMNTEAFF
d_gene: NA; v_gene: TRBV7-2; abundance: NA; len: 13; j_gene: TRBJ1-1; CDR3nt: TGTGCCAGCAGGGTTGGACCGGACACTGAAGCTTTCTTT; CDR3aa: CASRVGPDTEAFF
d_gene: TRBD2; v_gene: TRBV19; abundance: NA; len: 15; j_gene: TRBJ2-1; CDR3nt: TGTGCCAGTAGTAGAGTAGCGGGAGCGAACAATGAGCAGTTCTTC; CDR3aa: CASSRVAGANNEQFF
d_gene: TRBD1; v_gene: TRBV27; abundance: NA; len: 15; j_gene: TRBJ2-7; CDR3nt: TGTGCCAGCAGTGTAACAGGGGGTCCTCCGGGCGAGCAGTACTTC; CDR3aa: CASSVTGGPPGEQYF
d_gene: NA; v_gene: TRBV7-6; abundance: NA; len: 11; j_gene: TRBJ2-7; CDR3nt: TGTGCCAGCAGCTTTTACGGCGAGCAGTACTTC; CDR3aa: CASSFYGEQYF
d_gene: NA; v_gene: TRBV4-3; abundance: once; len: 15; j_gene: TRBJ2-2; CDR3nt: TGCGCCAGCAGCCAAGACAGGGTGGGCGCCGGGGAGCTGTTTTTT; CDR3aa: CASSQDRVGAGELFF
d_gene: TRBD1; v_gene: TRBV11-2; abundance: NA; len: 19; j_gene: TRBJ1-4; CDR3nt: TGTGCCAGCAGCTTTGGCCGCATACTGACAGGGACAACTAATGAAAAACTGTTTTTT; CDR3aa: CASSFGRILTGTTNEKLFF
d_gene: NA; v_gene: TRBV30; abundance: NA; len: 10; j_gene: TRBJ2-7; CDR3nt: TGTGCCTTCTTCGGACAGGAGCAGTACTTC; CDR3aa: CAFFGQEQYF
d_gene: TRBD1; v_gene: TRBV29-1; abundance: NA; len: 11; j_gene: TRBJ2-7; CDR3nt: TGCAGCGTCGGGACAGACTACGAGCAGTACTTC; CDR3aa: CSVGTDYEQYF
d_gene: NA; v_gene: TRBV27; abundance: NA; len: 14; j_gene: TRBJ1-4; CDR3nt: TGTGCCAGCAGAAACAGACAGGCCAGCGGAAAACTGTTTTTT; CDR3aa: CASRNRQASGKLFF
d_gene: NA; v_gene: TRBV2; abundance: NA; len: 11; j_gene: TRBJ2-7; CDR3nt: TGTGCCAGCTGCTTCAGGCACGAGCAGTACTTC; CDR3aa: CASCFRHEQYF
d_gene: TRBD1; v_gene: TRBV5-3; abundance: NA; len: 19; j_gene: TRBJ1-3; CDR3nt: TGTGCCAGAAGCTTAAGCTGGGACAGGCGAATCGCCTCTGGAAACACCATATATTTT; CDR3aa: CARSLSWDRRIASGNTIYF
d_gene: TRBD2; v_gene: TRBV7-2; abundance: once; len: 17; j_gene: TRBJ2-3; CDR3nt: TGTGCCAGCAGCTTAGGAAGACTAGCGGGGGGACAGGATACGCAGTATTTT; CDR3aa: CASSLGRLAGGQDTQYF
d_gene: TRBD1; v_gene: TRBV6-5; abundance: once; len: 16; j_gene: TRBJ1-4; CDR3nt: TGTGCCAGCAGTTGGACAGGGGGCAAAACTAATGAAAAACTGTTTTTT; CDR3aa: CASSWTGGKTNEKLFF
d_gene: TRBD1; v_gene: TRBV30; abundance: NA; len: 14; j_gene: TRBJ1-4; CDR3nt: TGTGCCTGGAGTTCCCGGGACAGGCGTGAAAAACTGTTTTTT; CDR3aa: CAWSSRDRREKLFF
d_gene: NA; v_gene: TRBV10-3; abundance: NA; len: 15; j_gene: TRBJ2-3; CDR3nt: TGTGCCATCAGTCTAGGGGGGGCTAGCACAGATACGCAGTATTTT; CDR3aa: CAISLGGASTDTQYF
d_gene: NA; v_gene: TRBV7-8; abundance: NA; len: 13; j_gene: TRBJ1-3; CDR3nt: TGTGCCAGCAGCTTAACGGTGGGAAACACCATATATTTT; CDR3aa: CASSLTVGNTIYF
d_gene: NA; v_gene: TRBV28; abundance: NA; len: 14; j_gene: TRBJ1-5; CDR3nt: TGTGCCAGCACTACTGGGGGTTCCCCAACCCTACAGCATTTT; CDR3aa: CASTTGGSPTLQHF
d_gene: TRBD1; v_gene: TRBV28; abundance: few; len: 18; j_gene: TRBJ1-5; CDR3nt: TGTGCCAGCAGTCCGGCAATACAGACAGGGGCTTCCAATCAGCCCCAGCATTTT; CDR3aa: CASSPAIQTGASNQPQHF
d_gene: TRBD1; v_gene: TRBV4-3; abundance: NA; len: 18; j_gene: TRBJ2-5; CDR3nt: TGCGCCAGCAGCCAAGCGCTCGGTTTGTGGCAGGGGGCCAAGACCCAGTACTTC; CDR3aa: CASSQALGLWQGAKTQYF
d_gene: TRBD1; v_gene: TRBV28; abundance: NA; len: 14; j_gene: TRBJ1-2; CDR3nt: TGTGCCAGCAGTCTGAGGGGGCTCGCCTATGGCTACACCTTC; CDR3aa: CASSLRGLAYGYTF
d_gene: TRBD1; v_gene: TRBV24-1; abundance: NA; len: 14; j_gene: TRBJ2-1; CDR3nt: TGTGCCACCAGGGGGACAGGGGGCTTCGATGAGCAGTTCTTC; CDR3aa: CATRGTGGFDEQFF
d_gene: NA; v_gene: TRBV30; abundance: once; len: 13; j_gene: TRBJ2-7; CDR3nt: TGTGCCTCACAGGGTAGGAGCTCCTACGAGCAGTACTTC; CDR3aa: CASQGRSSYEQYF
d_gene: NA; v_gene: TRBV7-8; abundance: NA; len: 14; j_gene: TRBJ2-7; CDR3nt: TGTGCCAGCAGATCAGGGTTGAGCTCCTACGAGCAGTACTTC; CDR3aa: CASRSGLSSYEQYF
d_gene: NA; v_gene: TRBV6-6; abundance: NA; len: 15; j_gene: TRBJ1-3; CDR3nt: TGTGCCAGCAGGACGACTGAGTTCTCTGGAAACACCATATATTTT; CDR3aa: CASRTTEFSGNTIYF
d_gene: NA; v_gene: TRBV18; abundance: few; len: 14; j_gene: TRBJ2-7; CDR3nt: TGTGCCAGCTCACCACTCGGTCCGTCCTACGAGCAGTACTTC; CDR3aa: CASSPLGPSYEQYF